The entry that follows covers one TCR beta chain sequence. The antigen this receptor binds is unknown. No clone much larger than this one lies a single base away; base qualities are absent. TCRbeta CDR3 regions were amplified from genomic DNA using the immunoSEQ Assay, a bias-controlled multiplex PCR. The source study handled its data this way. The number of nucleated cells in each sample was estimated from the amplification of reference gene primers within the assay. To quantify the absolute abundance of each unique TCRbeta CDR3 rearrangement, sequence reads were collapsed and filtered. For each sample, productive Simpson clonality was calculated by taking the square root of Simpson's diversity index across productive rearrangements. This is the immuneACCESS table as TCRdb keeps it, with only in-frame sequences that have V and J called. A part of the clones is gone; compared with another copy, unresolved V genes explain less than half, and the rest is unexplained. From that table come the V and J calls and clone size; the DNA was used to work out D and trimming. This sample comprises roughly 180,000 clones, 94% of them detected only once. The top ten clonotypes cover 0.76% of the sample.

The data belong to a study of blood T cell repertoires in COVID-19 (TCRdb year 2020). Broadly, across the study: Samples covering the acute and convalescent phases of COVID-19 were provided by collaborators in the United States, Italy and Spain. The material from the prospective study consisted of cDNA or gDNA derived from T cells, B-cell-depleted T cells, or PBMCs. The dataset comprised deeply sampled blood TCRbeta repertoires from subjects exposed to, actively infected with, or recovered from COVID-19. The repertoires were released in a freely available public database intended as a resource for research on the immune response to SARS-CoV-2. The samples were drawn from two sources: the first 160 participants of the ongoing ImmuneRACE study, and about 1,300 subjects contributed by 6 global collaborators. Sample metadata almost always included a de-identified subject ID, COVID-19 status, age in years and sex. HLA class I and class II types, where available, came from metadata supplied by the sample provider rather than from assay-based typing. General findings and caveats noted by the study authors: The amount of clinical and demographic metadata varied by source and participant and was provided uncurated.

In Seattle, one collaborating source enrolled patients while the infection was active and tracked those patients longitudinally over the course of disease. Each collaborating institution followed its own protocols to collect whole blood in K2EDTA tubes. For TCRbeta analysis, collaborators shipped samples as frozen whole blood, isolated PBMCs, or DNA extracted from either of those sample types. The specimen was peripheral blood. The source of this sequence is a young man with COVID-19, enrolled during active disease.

The bases are TGCGCCAGCAGCTTCGGCTCTGGGGCCAACGTCCTGACTTTC. This gives the protein CASSFGSGANVLTF. Here the chain combines TRBV5-1 and TRBJ2-6; confidence is insufficient to name the D gene. CDR3 length: 14 amino acids, cysteine to phenylalanine. Of all the DNA, just the CDR3 is kept, 42 bases in frame from base 1. The V end loses 2 bases and the J end loses 0 bases, and a stretch of 3 bases separates them. The germline V gene specifies SGHRS as CDR1 and YFSETQ as CDR2.